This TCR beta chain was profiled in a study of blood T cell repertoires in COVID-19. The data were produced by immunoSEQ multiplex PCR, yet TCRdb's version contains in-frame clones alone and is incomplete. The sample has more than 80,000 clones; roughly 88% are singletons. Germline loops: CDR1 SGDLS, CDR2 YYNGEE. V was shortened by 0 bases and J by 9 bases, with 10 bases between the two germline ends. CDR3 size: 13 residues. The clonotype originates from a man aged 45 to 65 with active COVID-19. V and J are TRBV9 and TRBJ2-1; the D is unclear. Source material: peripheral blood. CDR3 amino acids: CASSVVSYGEQFF. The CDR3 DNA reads TGTGCCAGCAGCGTAGTATCCTACGGTGAGCAGTTCTTC.